This T cell receptor beta chain was obtained from a study of breast tumors, draining lymph nodes, adjacent tissues. This CDR3 region has 13 residues. Unmatched junction bases numbered 1, after V lost 4 bases and J lost 2 bases. The germline CDR1 and CDR2 sequences are ENHRY and SYGVKD. This clonotype was found many times. Its antigen is currently unknown. Study findings and constraints: Compared with lymph nodes, tumors were less diverse; compared with nontumor tissue, more. Luminal-like breast cancer showed significantly higher tumor–nontumor repertoire similarity than basal-like. That most tumor T cells come from lymph nodes remained unproven. Findings are consistent with lymph node origin and intratumoral expansion of most tumor T cells.

The lymph nodes were axillary draining lymph nodes from breast cancer patients. A single record per CDR3 protein comes from TCRdb applying MiXCR to the multiplex PCR reads. The repertoire consists of approximately 200,000 distinct CDR3 sequences, with roughly 31% occurring once and the leading ten covering about 4.5%. Source material: axillary lymph node tissue. The chain uses TRBV10-3 and TRBJ1-2, with 7 bases that match TRBD1. The receptor's source is a female donor with breast cancer. Some clones in this sample may be carry-over from other donors' samples. The CDR3 loop reads CAISGDSNYGYTF. DNA of the CDR3: TGTGCCATCAGTGGGGACAGCAACTATGGCTACACCTTC.